The following is a TCR beta chain sequence with its context. This receptor's antigen is unknown. Base qualities are not recorded, but no much larger clone differs from it by a single base. The data derive from a study of cytomegalovirus exposure and HLA in healthy donors (TCRdb year 2017). As for the study more broadly: An earlier analysis of approximately 550 of the donors reported roughly 270 Gb of sequence data and some 120 million unique TCR beta sequences from 150 million to 200 million T cells. An early release that covered 500 to 800 HLA-typed donors contained approximately 300 gigabases of sequencing data and 65 million to 100 million unique TCR sequences. Of the roughly 400 genotyped donors, 75% to 85% were placed in the genetic ancestry cluster associated with self-reported Caucasian donors. The study was designed to test whether signatures of past pathogen exposure could be identified by cataloging public T cell receptors. The study used immunosequencing to profile the T cell repertoires of 600 to 850 subjects and linked those repertoires to cytomegalovirus serostatus. Along with the approximately 700-subject first cohort, a separate validation cohort of approximately 110 different subjects was used. The study combined high-throughput TCR immunosequencing, statistical association of individual TCRs with disease status, and machine learning to predict cytomegalovirus infection status. In a later analysis, previously published TCR beta repertoires from roughly 710 donors were re-analyzed and high-resolution HLA genotyping was added so that TCR occurrence patterns could be studied. In the later analysis, no new phenotypic data were used to find candidate immune exposures; instead, reliance was placed on TCR beta sequences and their occurrence across donors. In an earlier analysis of roughly 580 of the donors, high-throughput TCR beta sequencing was used to judge whether each TCR beta V gene segment behaved as functional or pseudogenic. Donor age, sex, ethnicity and CMV serostatus were compiled together with the repertoire data. In a later genetic analysis, genome-wide SNP genotypes for about 60% of the 666 donors were used, and that subset was treated as a discovery cohort. Every discovery cohort repertoire had been produced on one sequencing platform. HLA typing covered class I and class II loci at four-digit resolution. The number of donors typed differed by locus, with roughly 620-640 for A, B, C, DRB1 and DQB1, roughly 550 for DQA1, 600 to 610 for DPA1, and some 450 for DPB1. Four or five DR-DQ haplotypes were handled as single units for association and clustering because linkage in the cohort was strong. Among under 450 genotyped donors of the cohort, an average of around 240,000 unique TCR beta nucleotide sequences were sequenced per donor, around a sixth of them non-productive. Results the study describes overall, beyond this receptor: The authors suggested that the approach could potentially be extended to other disease states and immunological phenotypes. Roughly uniform sequencing depth across donors was assumed in presence/absence analyses, although this assumption may not hold. Assigning TCR associations to individual alleles was difficult when HLA alleles, especially DR and DQ, strongly co-occurred. Most TCR sequences were observed very rarely across donors, whereas some public TCRs were present in many individuals. For the cohort, immune exposure information was limited to CMV serostatus. A group of highly shared sequence variants was considered likely to be a technical artifact of the sequencing pipeline. Correlated functional status among segregating V segments might be attributable to linkage disequilibrium, but an unknown experimental factor could not be ruled out. Because HLA typing was missing for some donors at each locus, association tests included only the typed subset. Compared with the approximately 720-donor mean, donors in an Asian-associated ancestry cluster had fewer N-insertions in productive TCRs, according to a later genetic analysis. In an earlier analysis of around 600 of the donors, most TCR beta V segments were observed in productive rearrangements about 90% or about 30% of the time, broadly matching IMGT annotations. A total of 150 or so TCR beta chains were listed by the study as associated with cytomegalovirus. A later analysis found that TCR association rates varied across HLA loci, with DRB1 alleles showing the most associated TCRs and HLA-C alleles the fewest. In a later analysis, some 17,000 TCR beta sequences were associated with specific HLA alleles at a false discovery rate of 0.05. Most CMV-associated TCR beta chains appeared to be HLA-restricted in a later analysis, and the HLA associations seemed to be driven largely by CMV exposure. In a later analysis, HLA-associated TCR beta chains were found to be more clonally expanded and to have lower generation probabilities than equally common non-associated chains. In this cohort, only TCR beta chains were sequenced, and detectable features were limited by the absence of alpha or paired-chain data. The classifier was reported to diagnose cytomegalovirus status with high specificity and sensitivity in both the original and validation cohorts. In a later genetic analysis, a missense DCLRE1C variant was associated with V-gene and J-gene trimming of TCR beta chains, and the association was replicated in an independent cohort. A few of the identified cytomegalovirus-associated TCR beta chains were confirmed in vitro to be specific for cytomegalovirus antigens. Several of the top co-occurrence clusters appeared to be linked to parvovirus B19, influenza, CMV and Epstein-Barr virus, according to a later analysis. A further reported finding was that TCR beta sequences accurately predicted the HLA-A and HLA-B alleles for most subjects in the first cohort. Some IMGT-functional V segments, including TRBV6-2 and TRBV6-3, could not be told apart with the 87-base-pair reads, so those segments were excluded. Because counts were too low, 15 to 20 rarely observed V segments, including chromosome 9 orphons, were left out of the earlier analysis of about 500 of the donors.

The cohort was made up of approximately 670 healthy bone marrow donors. All cohort members were sampled while nominally healthy, although unrecorded immune exposures were likely present. The donor was CMV seronegative and belonged to the group of 352 seronegative cohort members. Every donor gave a peripheral blood sample, and the peripheral blood mononuclear cells from that sample were used for TCR beta sequencing. The Qiagen DNeasy Blood Extraction Kit was used to extract genomic DNA from the blood cell samples. For CDR1 and CDR2, the germline V gene (reference sequence) lists LNHNV and YYDKDF. Deletion took 3 bases off V and 4 bases off J, with a span of 15 bases between the germline ends. The CDR3 runs 15 residues from the cysteine to the phenylalanine. Of all the DNA, just the CDR3 is kept, 45 bases in frame from base 1. Library prep was done by the immunoSEQ multiplex PCR assay. The multiplex PCR relied on a mix of 60 forward primers for TCR Vbeta segments and 13 reverse primers for TCR Jbeta segments. A multiplex PCR assay on genomic DNA amplified the CDR3 region of rearranged TCR beta genes. Amplified TCR beta libraries were sequenced as 87-base-pair reads on the Illumina HiSeq System. For the original study's pipeline: A later analysis tallied some 79 million unique TCR beta chains across the 666 repertoires, and around 10 million of those chains were shared by two or more donors. Raw reads were error-corrected and collapsed into unique sequences with a nearest-neighbor algorithm that merged closely related sequences to remove PCR and sequencing errors. V, D and J gene segments were assigned by aligning CDR3 sequences to IMGT reference sequences. Each retained sequence needed at least a six-nucleotide match to both a V gene segment and a J gene segment. Rearrangements were called productive when the CDR3 lacked stop codons and stayed in frame with V and J; all others were non-productive. Following IMGT convention, CDR3 was defined as the stretch from the second conserved V-encoded cysteine to the conserved J-encoded phenylalanine. The earlier analysis of about 590 of the donors excluded sequences that lacked an unambiguous match to a single V gene segment. In an earlier analysis of several hundred of the donors, a V segment was called functional when productive rearrangements were above 56.7%, and segregating when the standard deviation between donors exceeded 5%. To diagnose cytomegalovirus status from the catalog of TCR beta chain sequences, a statistical classification framework was built. A later analysis assigned V and J genes by comparing TCR nucleotide sequences with IMGT/GENE-DB human TR gene sequences. A later analysis assigned CDR3 sequences and most-parsimonious VDJ recombination scenarios with the TCRdist pipeline. In a later analysis, each TCR beta chain was defined by its CDR3 amino acid sequence together with its V-gene family, and reads lacking a unique V-gene family were excluded. A later analysis removed 450 to 600 highly shared, low-generation-probability nucleotide sequences to deal with suspected cross-contamination and a sequencing artifact. In a later analysis, a clonal expansion index for each public chain was calculated from normalized within-repertoire ranks of inferred template counts. In a later analysis, generation probabilities were computed with a VDJ recombination model fitted to out-of-frame rearrangements, and the resulting probabilities were checked against IGoR. Hypergeometric tests were used in a later analysis to score TCR-TCR, TCR-HLA and TCR-CMV co-occurrence, with a repertoire-size bias correction applied to the TCR pairs. In a later analysis, false discovery rates were estimated by permuting HLA or CMV assignments 20 times. In a later analysis, co-occurring TCRs were grouped using DBSCAN, with TCRdist sequence similarity added in when clustering inside HLA-allele-positive subsets. Co-occurrence clustering excluded repertoires with fewer than 30,000 or more than 120,000 public chains, plus five with anomalous nucleotide sharing. In TCRdb, the immuneACCESS table is reduced to in-frame sequences with V and J assigned. These tables do not hold every clone; where another copy was compared, an unresolved V gene accounts for under half, and the others remain unexplained. V, J and clone size are taken as reported in that table, and D and trimming were inferred from the DNA itself. This sample gives roughly 190,000 clones in total; 77% of them show up just once. The top ten clonotypes cover around 3% of the sample.

This sequence was found in a female donor in good health and CMV-seronegative. The sequence joins TRBV15 to TRBJ1-1; D gene: possibly TRBD1, on 5 matching bases. Sequencing was performed on PBMCs. The CDR3 region: CATSRSLGVSTEAFF. The bases read TGTGCCACCAGCAGGAGCCTAGGGGTTAGCACTGAAGCTTTCTTT.